One and the same sample provided the 4 T cell receptor beta chains below, sequenced in a study of OX40 agonist ivuxolimab in advanced cancers. Only in-frame clones appear in the TCRdb table, and some are missing; sequencing was by immunoSEQ multiplex PCR. Here the sample spans about 28,000 clones, over 90% being singletons. The sequences come from CD4+ or CD8+ T cells sorted from blood, collected in a trial of the OX40 agonist ivuxolimab. These receptors were collected from an adult with an advanced solid tumor such as melanoma, head and neck, liver or kidney cancer.

By its share, this clone is large (0.1 to 1%). V is TRBV5-6 and J is TRBJ2-3; 7 bases are a match to TRBD2. The V gene end was trimmed by 4 bases and the J gene end by 3 bases; junction bases not matched to a gene: 17. The CDR3 contains 18 residues. Germline assignment: CDR1 SGHDT and CDR2 YYEEEE. The CDR3 DNA is TGTGCCAGCAGCCCCATGGGGCTAGGGCGGGGGAGGACAGATACGCAGTATTTT. Translated: CASSPMGLGRGRTDTQYF.

This clone appeared once. V is TRBV19 and J is TRBJ2-5; D tentatively reads TRBD1 or TRBD2 (5 bases each). This CDR3 region has 16 residues. V lost 5 bases and J lost 3, with 19 bases in between. Looked up from germline, CDR1 is LNHDA and CDR2 is SQIVND (reference sequence). CDR3 DNA: TGTGCCAGTAGTTCGACCGGGACGCGTGTAGAAGAGACCCAGTACTTC. Translated, it gives CASSSTGTRVEETQYF. Supplemented by reference TRBV19 and TRBJ2-5, the full variable domain reads DGGITQSPKYLFRKEGQNVTLSCEQNLNHDAMYWYRQDPGQGLRLIYYSQIVNDFQKGDIAEGYSVSREKKESFPLTVTSAQKNPTAFYLCASSSTGTRVEETQYFGPGTRLLVL.

The chain uses TRBV27 and TRBJ2-3; D possibly matches TRBD1 or TRBD2 (5 bases each). Per germline, CDR1 MNHEY and CDR2 SMNVEV (reference sequence). CDR3 size: 13 residues. Trimming stripped 9 bases from V and 3 bases from J, with 13 bases between. The CDR3 coding sequence is TGTGCCAGTTCGGGGCTCGCAACAGATACGCAGTATTTT. Its translation is CASSGLATDTQYF.

This clone appeared a few times. V and J are TRBV5-6 and TRBJ2-7, with 9 nucleotides matching TRBD2. The junction had 13 bases not matched to a gene; V was cut back by 7 bases and J by 2 bases. CDR1 and CDR2 from the germline V gene are SGHDT and YYEEEE. The CDR3 is made up of 16 amino acids. CDR3 protein: CASGLLTAGGTYEQYF. For the CDR3, the DNA is TGTGCCAGCGGCCTTTTAACAGCGGGGGGAACCTACGAGCAGTACTTC. The whole variable domain, filled in from reference TRBV5-6 and TRBJ2-7, reads DAGVTQSPTHLIKTRGQQVTLRCSPKSGHDTVSWYQQALGQGPQFIFQYYEEEERQRGNFPDRFSGHQFPNYSSELNVNALLLGDSALYLCASGLLTAGGTYEQYFGPGTRLTVT.